The clone carrying this TCR beta chain was recorded once. The antigen remains unidentified. This sample is part of a study of graft-versus-host responses after intestinal transplantation. The CDR3 sequence is 15 residues long. Germline V gene lookup returns CDR1 MNHNS and CDR2 SASEGT. Trimming stripped 2 bases from V and 1 base from J, with 11 bases between. Generated by immunoSEQ multiplex PCR, the TCRdb table keeps only in-frame clones and is missing some. The table includes over 55,000 clones, 90% detected once. V usage is TRBV6-1 and J usage is TRBJ1-1; D gene unclear. This clonotype was sampled from a human donor who received an intestinal transplant. The sample here was unstimulated CD8+ T cells sorted from spleen or lymph node cells, taken before intestinal transplant. The CDR3 DNA follows: TGTGCCAGCAGTGAACCTGACTCCCCGAACACTGAAGCTTTCTTT. The encoded protein is CASSEPDSPNTEAFF.